The 28 T cell receptor beta chains listed next were all sequenced from one sample in a study of blood T cell repertoires in COVID-19 (dated by TCRdb to about 2020). Libraries came from the immunoSEQ multiplex PCR assay. Sourced from immuneACCESS, this table was stored by TCRdb with only in-frame sequences that have V and J called. A share of the clones is absent; for the studies checked, an unresolved V gene accounts for under half, and the remainder has no known explanation. The sample table contains under 200,000 clones; only one count was recorded for 86% of them. The biggest ten clones account for about 6% of the sample. Sequenced material: PBMCs or T cells enriched from blood (not recorded which). These receptors were obtained from a middle-aged man with acute COVID-19.

The rearrangement links TRBV3-1 (or the pseudogene TRBV3-2) to TRBJ1-5; D is ambiguous. Germline assignment: CDR1 LGHDT and CDR2 YNNKEL (reference sequence). This CDR3 is 16 amino acids long. Trimming shortened V by 8 bases and J by 0 bases, and 17 bases separated the two germline ends. CDR3 nucleotide sequence: TGTGCCAGCGGCGCCCTATCTGGGCTTAGCAATCAGCCCCAGCATTTT. Protein: CASGALSGLSNQPQHF.

This clone was recorded only once. The chain is built from TRBV4-2 and TRBJ2-7, with D maybe TRBD1 (5 bases). Trimming pared 0 bases from V and 3 bases from J, leaving 12 bases between. CDR3 length equals 15 residues. CDR1 and CDR2 (germline): LGHNA, YNFKEQ. CDR3: CASSQDSGKGYEQYF. The CDR3, as DNA: TGTGCCAGCAGCCAAGATTCAGGGAAAGGCTACGAGCAGTACTTC.

The chain is built from TRBV5-5 and TRBJ2-5; 8 nucleotides align to TRBD1. With 2 bases clipped from V and 4 bases from J, the junction kept 10 bases outside the gene matches. Germline lookup yields CDR1 SGHKS and CDR2 YYEKEE (reference sequence). The CDR3 consists of 16 residues. CDR3 sequence: CASSLFRQGFGETQYF. Written as DNA, the CDR3 is TGTGCCAGCAGCTTATTCAGACAGGGGTTTGGAGAGACCCAGTACTTC.

This sequence joins TRBV11-2 and TRBJ1-1; maybe TRBD1 (5 bases). V shed 5 bases and J shed 5 bases, with 12 bases lying between them. Germline V gives CDR1 SGHAT, CDR2 FQNNGV. The CDR3 spans 13 residues. The CDR3 is CASSGQGRTEAFF. Written as DNA, the CDR3 is TGTGCCAGCAGCGGGCAGGGTCGTACTGAAGCTTTCTTT.

The CDR3 nucleotides read TGTGCCTGGACAAATACAGGGGCCGACGAGCAGTACTTC. Translated, it gives CAWTNTGADEQYF. The V gene is TRBV30, the J gene TRBJ2-7; 7 bases are shared with TRBD1. J lost 5 bases, V lost 4 bases, and 8 bases had no gene match. Germline V gene lookup returns CDR1 GTSNPN and CDR2 SVGIG (reference sequence). The CDR3 runs 13 residues.

This clone was seen once. The V gene is TRBV5-4, the J gene TRBJ2-1, with 9 bases matching TRBD2. There are 16 residues in the CDR3. Looked up from germline, CDR1 is SGHNT and CDR2 is YYREEE (reference sequence). The ends lost 2 bases at V and 6 bases at J; junction bases unmatched: 9. The CDR3 here is CASSFGAGGALNEQFF. Here the CDR3 DNA reads TGTGCCAGCAGCTTCGGGGCGGGAGGGGCGCTCAATGAGCAGTTCTTC. The whole variable domain, remainder taken from reference TRBV5-4 and TRBJ2-1, is ETGVTQSPTHLIKTRGQQVTLRCSSQSGHNTVSWYQQALGQGPQFIFQYYREEENGRGNFPPRFSGLQFPNYSSELNVNALELDDSALYLCASSFGAGGALNEQFFGPGTRLTVL.

V usage is TRBV20-1 and J usage is TRBJ2-1, with a weak D call TRBD2 (6 bases). CDR3 length: 14 residues. Trimming took 3 bases from V and 0 from J, leaving 9 bases between them. CDR1 DFQATT and CDR2 SNEGSKA come from the germline V gene (reference sequence). The CDR3 reads CSASARDSYNEQFF. Written as DNA, the CDR3 is TGCAGTGCTAGTGCGCGGGACTCCTACAATGAGCAGTTCTTC.

This chain links TRBV7-8 with TRBJ2-7; 7 nucleotides agree with TRBD1. Trimming removed 3 bases from V and 3 bases from J; junction bases left unmatched: 8. The CDR3 totals 15 residues. Germline V gene lookup returns CDR1 SGHVS and CDR2 FQNEAQ. The chain's CDR3 is CASSFLTGAFYEQYF. The CDR3 coding sequence is TGTGCCAGCAGCTTCTTAACAGGGGCCTTCTACGAGCAGTACTTC. Full variable domain (rest looked up from reference TRBV7-8 and TRBJ2-7): GAGVSQSPRYKVAKRGQDVALRCDPISGHVSLFWYQQALGQGPEFLTYFQNEAQLDKSGLPSDRFFAERPEGSVSTLKIQRTQQEDSAVYLCASSFLTGAFYEQYFGPGTRLTVT.

The chain combines TRBV2 with TRBJ1-1; D is unclear. With 4 bases removed from V and 1 base from J, the gap between germline ends came to 10 bases. The CDR3 runs 14 residues. Germline CDR1 is SNHLY and CDR2 is FYNNEI. CDR3 sequence: CASSGPTSNTEAFF. The CDR3 DNA is TGTGCCAGCAGTGGGCCGACATCGAACACTGAAGCTTTCTTT.

The V call is TRBV7-9, the J call TRBJ2-5, with 9 bases aligning to TRBD1. CDR1 is SEHNR, CDR2 FQNEAQ, per germline (reference sequence). The V and J ends lost 3 bases and 4 bases, in that order; junction bases with no gene match: 6. There are 15 residues in the CDR3. The CDR3: CASSLGQTGGETQYF. CDR3 coding DNA: TGTGCCAGCAGCTTGGGACAGACAGGGGGAGAGACCCAGTACTTC.

The chain recombines TRBV7-3 with TRBJ2-5; 14 bases map to TRBD2. The germline gives CDR1 SGHTA, CDR2 FQGTGA. V was pared by 5 bases and J by 5 bases, with 7 bases of the junction left unmatched. The CDR3 length is 16 residues. CDR3 nucleotides: TGTGCCAGCAGCCGGGGACTAGCGGGAGCTCAGGAGACCCAGTACTTC. Protein product: CASSRGLAGAQETQYF.

The genes are TRBV24-1 and TRBJ1-5; D gene ambiguous. Germline V gene lookup returns CDR1 KGHDR and CDR2 SFDVKD. V lost 0 bases and J 3 bases, leaving 5 bases between the germline ends. The CDR3 loop spans 14 amino acids. CDR3: CATSDLQSNQPQHF. DNA for the CDR3: TGTGCCACCAGTGATTTGCAGTCCAATCAGCCCCAGCATTTT.

The V call is TRBV19, the J call TRBJ2-1, with 12 bases identical to TRBD2. Per germline, CDR1 LNHDA and CDR2 SQIVND (reference sequence). The CDR3 consists of 20 residues. Unmatched junction bases numbered 14, after V lost 3 bases and J lost 2 bases. Here the CDR3 reads CASSISPPSGRELTYNEQFF. Written as DNA, the CDR3 is TGTGCCAGTAGTATTAGTCCCCCTAGCGGGAGGGAACTCACCTACAATGAGCAGTTCTTC.

This chain uses TRBV28 with TRBJ1-2, with 7 bases lining up with TRBD1. This CDR3 comprises 15 residues. With V trimmed by 2 bases and J by 7 bases, 10 bases remained unmatched. Germline V gene sequence: CDR1 MDHEN, CDR2 SYDVKM. The CDR3 protein is CASSLAKDRVGGYTF. Here the CDR3 DNA reads TGTGCCAGCAGTTTAGCCAAAGACAGGGTGGGTGGCTACACCTTC.

The V gene is TRBV7-3, the J gene TRBJ2-1, with 8 bases identical to TRBD2. The germline gives CDR1 SGHTA, CDR2 FQGTGA. The CDR3 has 16 residues. With 5 bases clipped from V and 4 bases from J, the junction kept 10 bases outside the gene matches. CDR3 DNA sequence: TGTGCCAGCAGCCCAGGGCGTCTAGCGGGTTACAATGAGCAGTTCTTC. It is translated as CASSPGRLAGYNEQFF.

J is TRBJ1-1 and V is TRBV7-2; 12 bases fit TRBD1. Germline values: CDR1 SGHTA, CDR2 FQGNSA. CDR3 length equals 13 residues. J lost 5 bases, V lost 8 bases, and 3 bases had no gene match. CDR3 sequence: CASGTGGITEAFF. For the CDR3, the DNA is TGTGCCAGCGGGACAGGGGGCATAACTGAAGCTTTCTTT.

The J gene is TRBJ2-2, the V gene TRBV7-6; D may be TRBD2 (6 bases). There are 16 residues in the CDR3. Between the trimmed V and J ends, which lost 1 base and 3 bases, there was a span of 12 bases. The V gene's germline CDR1 is SGHVS and CDR2 FNYEAQ. CDR3 loop: CASSLEASDHTGELFF. The CDR3 DNA is TGTGCCAGCAGCTTAGAGGCTAGCGACCACACCGGGGAGCTGTTTTTT.

This clone was observed a few times. The CDR3 sequence is CASSESQLNQPQHF. The CDR3 DNA follows: TGTGCCAGCAGTGAATCGCAGTTGAATCAGCCCCAGCATTTT. The chain links TRBV25-1 to TRBJ1-5, with D unclear. Germline V gene lookup returns CDR1 MGHDK and CDR2 SYGVNS. Trimming cost V 1 base and J 4 bases, with 8 bases left between them. The CDR3 length is 14 residues.

V gene TRBV5-5 combines with J gene TRBJ1-5; D is unclear. The CDR3 extends over 13 amino acids. Germline loops: CDR1 SGHKS, CDR2 YYEKEE (reference sequence). The V gene lost 0 bases and the J gene lost 7 bases, with 8 bases spanning the gap. The CDR3 sequence is CASSLERGQPQHF. CDR3 coding DNA: TGTGCCAGCAGCTTGGAACGGGGACAGCCCCAGCATTTT.

The rearrangement links TRBV27 to TRBJ1-4; D gene uncertain. CDR3 length: 13 residues. Looked up from germline, CDR1 is MNHEY and CDR2 is SMNVEV (reference sequence). V was pared by 4 bases and J by 7 bases, with 10 bases between. The CDR3 nucleotides are TGTGCCAGCAGTTGGTGGGCTTCTGAAAAACTGTTTTTT. Residues: CASSWWASEKLFF.

The CDR3 loop is CASSGGLAGIYEQYF. The CDR3 bases are TGTGCCAGCAGCGGGGGACTAGCGGGGATCTACGAGCAGTACTTC. V gene TRBV11-2 combines with J gene TRBJ2-7; the match to TRBD2 covers 13 bases. The CDR3 has 15 residues. The germline V gene encodes CDR1 SGHAT and CDR2 FQNNGV. J was trimmed by 3 bases and V by 5 bases; bases with no gene match: 4.

This chain uses TRBV2 with TRBJ2-5; D is possibly TRBD2 (6 bases). The germline gives CDR1 SNHLY, CDR2 FYNNEI. This CDR3 has 13 residues. Trimming pared 6 bases from V and 2 bases from J, leaving 10 bases between. CDR3 residues: CASSPDYQETQYF. The CDR3 region has the DNA TGTGCCAGCAGCCCGGACTATCAAGAGACCCAGTACTTC.

The gene calls are TRBV29-1 and TRBJ2-7; 7 nucleotides line up with TRBD1. V dropped 5 bases and J dropped 3; count of bases not matched to a gene: 4. This CDR3 comprises 12 residues. Germline V lookup: CDR1 SQVTM, CDR2 ANQGSEA. CDR3 nucleotides: TGCAGCGTTCTAGGGGGCATCTACGAGCAGTACTTC. Amino acids: CSVLGGIYEQYF.

The CDR3 sequence: CASSAAGEIINTIYF. The CDR3 nucleotides are TGCGCCAGCAGTGCGGCCGGGGAGATAATAAACACCATATATTTT. The genes are TRBV5-1 and TRBJ1-3; D not resolved. Germline CDR1 and CDR2: SGHRS and YFSETQ. Trimming took 5 bases from V and 6 from J, leaving 18 bases between them. The CDR3 covers 15 residues.

The rearrangement joins TRBV4-3 to TRBJ2-5; D uncertain. V dropped 1 base and J dropped 1 base, with 10 bases sitting between them. This CDR3 comprises 15 residues. The germline gives CDR1 LGHNA, CDR2 YSLEER. The CDR3 nucleotides read TGCGCCAGCAGCCAAGTCGTAGGCGGCCAAGAGACCCAGTACTTC. It is translated as CASSQVVGGQETQYF.

Of note for this clone: This sample also contains other DNA sequences that code for the same CDR3. The chain combines TRBV15 with TRBJ1-5, with 9 positions matching TRBD1. Germline lookup yields CDR1 LNHNV and CDR2 YYDKDF (reference sequence). Trimming removed 4 bases from V and 4 bases from J; junction bases left unmatched: 5. The CDR3 has 15 amino acids. CDR3 nucleotides: TGTGCCACCAGCACAAGGGACAGGGTGAATCAGCCCCAGCATTTT. Its translation is CATSTRDRVNQPQHF.

The CDR3 spells CASSNTRIYEQFF. The CDR3 nucleotides are TGTGCCAGCAGTAACACTAGAATCTATGAGCAGTTCTTC. The chain couples TRBV2 to TRBJ2-1, with D possibly being TRBD2 (5 bases). V dropped 5 bases and J dropped 8 bases, with 13 bases sitting between them. The CDR3 extends over 13 amino acids. Per the germline V gene, CDR1 is SNHLY and CDR2 is FYNNEI.

The gene calls are TRBV9 and TRBJ2-1; no firm D call. The CDR3 totals 15 residues. V was clipped by 4 bases and J by 1 base, with 12 bases between them. Germline CDR1 reads SGDLS; CDR2 reads YYNGEE. The CDR3 region is CASSQSATSYNEQFF. For the CDR3, the DNA is TGTGCCAGCAGCCAGAGCGCTACTTCCTACAATGAGCAGTTCTTC.